Below, 16 T cell receptor beta chains from the same sample are listed, as sequenced in a study of human T cells and chemical hapten exposure (dated by TCRdb to about 2021). Taken with the paper, the label for time point translates to: patch test 1, 2 weeks after DPC sensitization. Interpreted using the paper, the treatment or condition label stands for: therapeutic diphenylcyclopropenone sensitization with weekly scalp DPC. The library relied on RACE. Reads for this sample came from a NextSeq 500. TCRdb handled the public reads itself, with Q25 trimming in fastp and clone calling in MiXCR, and kept productive beta chains. CDR3 protein duplicates are merged, each entry listing the most common genes and DNA. This sample has 150,000 or so distinct CDR3 sequences in its table, and about 14% of those were observed once. Of the sample, 1.5% to 2% falls within the top ten clones. The specimen comprised whole blood, sampled in connection with sensitization to the hapten diphenylcyclopropenone (DPC). All receptors derive from a woman in her thirties with alopecia areata. Some clones in this sample may be carry-over from other donors' samples.

The CDR3 nucleotides read TGTGCCAGCGGATGGGAGGGCGAAAAACTGTTTTTT. This codes for CASGWEGEKLFF. This sequence joins TRBV12-3 or TRBV12-4 and TRBJ1-4; D gene unclear. Trimming pared 8 bases from V and 8 bases from J, leaving 12 bases between. The CDR3 loop spans 12 amino acids.

The table lists this clonotype with a few counts. Written as DNA, the CDR3 is TGTGCCACCGGAAAGGGCTATACGCAGTATTTT. Translation gives CATGKGYTQYF. The V call is TRBV24-1, the J call TRBJ2-3; unclear D gene. Trimming stripped 9 bases from V and 7 bases from J, with 10 bases between. The CDR3 contains 11 residues. Germline V gene lookup returns CDR1 KGHDR and CDR2 SFDVKD.

The chain joins TRBV6-2 or TRBV6-3 to TRBJ2-1; 7 positions match TRBD1. The DNA end is more similar to TRBJ2-7, so the J call may be wrong. This CDR3 is built from 14 residues. CDR1 MNHEY and CDR2 SVGEGT come from the germline V gene. The CDR3 reads CASSYPGTANEQYF. CDR3 DNA: TGTGCCAGCAGTTACCCCGGGACAGCGAATGAGCAGTACTTC.

This clonotype was observed a few times. The chain has TRBV3-1 and TRBJ2-3, with D hard to call. Germline-derived CDR1 and CDR2 are LGHDT and YNNKEL (reference sequence). The V end lost 3 bases, the J end lost 0 bases, and 7 bases lay between the germline ends. The CDR3 extends over 14 amino acids. DNA of the CDR3: TGTGCCAGCAGCCAGAGAGCGAGCACAGATACGCAGTATTTT. Its translation is CASSQRASTDTQYF.

This clonotype was detected only a few times. J is TRBJ2-3 and V is TRBV5-1, with a tentative D call TRBD1 (6 bases). Trimming took off 4 bases at V and 4 bases at J, with 10 bases between the two ends. Germline CDR1 and CDR2: SGHRS and YFSETQ. CDR3 length: 13 residues. This CDR3 reads CASSLGASDTQYF. CDR3 in DNA: TGCGCCAGCAGCCTGGGGGCATCAGATACGCAGTATTTT.

The chain carries TRBV18 and TRBJ2-6; D gene uncertain. V lost 2 bases, J lost 0 bases, and 5 bases lay in between. Germline-derived CDR1 and CDR2 are KGHSH and LQKENI. The CDR3 loop spans 15 amino acids. CDR3 bases: TGTGCCAGCTCACCATCCTACTCTGGGGCCAACGTCCTGACTTTC. Residues: CASSPSYSGANVLTF.

This clonotype was recorded many times. V usage is TRBV4-3 and J usage is TRBJ1-2; 11 bases are a match to TRBD1. This CDR3 is built from 19 residues. Germline V gene lookup returns CDR1 LGHNA and CDR2 YSLEER. Unmatched junction bases numbered 17, after V lost 1 base and J lost 7 bases. This CDR3 is CASSQVARGQGVFFPGYTF. The CDR3 DNA is TGCGCCAGCAGCCAAGTTGCTAGGGGACAGGGGGTATTCTTTCCTGGCTACACCTTC.

This clonotype was counted a few times. The genes are TRBV7-2 and TRBJ2-3; no definite D call. V lost 2 bases and J 6 bases, leaving 6 bases between the germline ends. This CDR3 has 12 residues. Germline CDR1 SGHTA, CDR2 FQGNSA. CDR3 amino acids: CASSLYVDTQYF. CDR3 DNA: TGTGCCAGCAGCTTATACGTCGATACGCAGTATTTT.

The V call is TRBV10-3, the J call TRBJ2-2; 7 bases map to TRBD2. V shed 8 bases, J shed 2 bases, and the junction held 11 bases outside the gene matches. From germline, CDR1 is ENHRY and CDR2 SYGVKD. CDR3 length: 16 amino acids. The CDR3 region has the DNA TGTGCCATCTCAAGACGCGGGGGTGGTAACACCGGGGAGCTGTTTTTT. This translates into CAISRRGGGNTGELFF.

This clonotype was seen a handful of times. V is TRBV7-9 and J is TRBJ1-6; no clear D. The CDR3 covers 16 residues. Germline CDR1 is SEHNR and CDR2 is FQNEAQ (reference sequence). Deletions cut 3 bases from V and 2 bases from J, with 11 bases between. CDR3 DNA: TGTGCCAGCAGCTTCGGGCAGGCCCCCTATAATTCACCCCTCCACTTT. The encoded protein is CASSFGQAPYNSPLHF.

Only a few counts were recorded for this clonotype. The rearrangement links TRBV18 to TRBJ2-7; the D call may be TRBD1 or TRBD2 (6 bases each). CDR3 length: 15 amino acids. The ends were cut back, 5 bases at V and 6 bases at J, with 20 bases in the middle. Germline V CDR1 and CDR2: KGHSH, LQKENI. CDR3 region: CASSTRGHAAGEQYF. The CDR3 region has the DNA TGTGCCAGCTCAACCCGGGGGCACGCCGCGGGCGAGCAGTACTTC.

The chain combines TRBV7-2 with TRBJ2-7; perhaps TRBD2 as D (6 bases). Trimming removed 5 bases at V and 3 bases at J, with 14 bases between. CDR1 is SGHTA and CDR2 is FQGNSA in the germline V gene. This CDR3 region has 14 residues. The CDR3 protein is CASSVRPGSYEQYF. The CDR3 region has the DNA TGTGCCAGCAGCGTAAGGCCCGGGAGCTACGAGCAGTACTTC.

This clonotype was seen at least ten times. The J gene is TRBJ2-7, the V gene TRBV10-3; 7 bases are a match to TRBD1. The J segment lost 3 bases and the V segment lost 7 bases, leaving 3 bases of the junction unmatched. CDR1 is ENHRY and CDR2 is SYGVKD in the germline V gene. The CDR3 is 12 residues long. The CDR3 DNA is TGTGCCATCACGACAGGGAACTACGAGCAGTACTTC. It specifies CAITTGNYEQYF.

The chain has TRBV4-2 and TRBJ2-3; TRBD2 matches 9 bases. CDR1 and CDR2 (germline): LGHNA, YNFKEQ. J was trimmed by 5 bases and V by 4 bases; bases with no gene match: 10. The CDR3 runs to 16 residues. In nucleotides, the CDR3 is TGTGCCAGCAGCCCCATAGGCGGGAGGGCTGGAGATACGCAGTATTTT. This encodes CASSPIGGRAGDTQYF.

The gene calls are TRBV28 and TRBJ2-7; D might be TRBD1 or TRBD2, each matching 6 bases. The CDR3 consists of 14 residues. The germline V gene encodes CDR1 MDHEN and CDR2 SYDVKM. Trimming cost V 8 bases and J 2 bases, with 16 bases left between them. The CDR3 nucleotides are TGTGCCAGCTCGCGGGACACATCCACCTACGAGCAGTACTTC. Translated: CASSRDTSTYEQYF.

This clonotype occurred a few times. This chain joins TRBV4-2 and TRBJ2-6; D not certain. V gave up 1 base and J gave up 0 bases, with 7 bases separating them. CDR3 length equals 16 residues. Germline V lookup: CDR1 LGHNA, CDR2 YNFKEQ. The CDR3 protein is CASSQADNSGANVLTF. Written as DNA, the CDR3 is TGTGCCAGCAGCCAAGCGGATAACTCTGGGGCCAACGTCCTGACTTTC.